A single sample is the source of the 17 T cell receptor beta chains below, sequenced in a study of CD8+CD57+ T cells in acquired aplastic anemia. TCR beta VDJ and CDR3 were profiled, and genomic DNA was the template. TCRdb recomputed calls from the reads with MiXCR, one row per CDR3 protein. Altogether around 430,000 distinct CDR3 sequences are present, 25% to 40% being singletons, with the ten largest covering less than 0.85%. By flow cytometry, patients selected for sequencing had shown an expansion of CD8+CD57+ cells. What was sequenced was sorted CD4+, CD8+, or CD8+CD57+ T cells (not recorded which) from PBMCs. The source is a human donor with aplastic anemia.

In this sample, this clonotype turned up many times. J is TRBJ2-7 and V is TRBV5-1; D might be TRBD1 or TRBD2, each matching 5 bases. Germline V gene data show CDR1 as SGHRS and CDR2 as YFSETQ. This CDR3 is 14 amino acids long. The V end lost 3 bases, the J end lost 0 bases, and 10 bases lay between the germline ends. The CDR3 DNA follows: TGCGCCAGCAGCTCCCGGGGCATCTCCTACGAGCAGTACTTC. This translates into CASSSRGISYEQYF.

The chain recombines TRBV20-1 with TRBJ1-5, with a weak D call TRBD1 (6 bases). Deletions cut 2 bases from V and 1 base from J, with 12 bases between. The CDR3 spans 15 residues. From germline, CDR1 is DFQATT and CDR2 SNEGSKA (reference sequence). The CDR3 spells CSARPGGRSNQPQHF. DNA of the CDR3: TGCAGTGCTAGACCTGGGGGGCGAAGCAATCAGCCCCAGCATTTT.

The V gene is TRBV7-8, the J gene TRBJ1-6, with D maybe TRBD1 (6 bases). The germline V gene encodes CDR1 SGHVS and CDR2 FQNEAQ. Trimming stripped 5 bases from V and 5 bases from J, with 16 bases between. This CDR3 is 16 amino acids long. In nucleotides, the CDR3 is TGTGCCAGCAGCGTGGGGGCAAGGAATCATAATTCACCCCTCCACTTT. Protein sequence: CASSVGARNHNSPLHF.

The chain uses TRBV30 and TRBJ1-3; D is uncertain. The length of the CDR3 is 15 residues. Looked up from germline, CDR1 is GTSNPN and CDR2 is SVGIG (reference sequence). The V and J ends lost 4 bases and 0 bases respectively, with 13 bases between them. CDR3 in amino acids: CAWTAGLSSGNTIYF. DNA for the CDR3: TGTGCCTGGACGGCAGGCCTGAGCTCTGGAAACACCATATATTTT. The variable domain in full, with the rest retrieved from reference TRBV30 and TRBJ1-3, is SQTIHQWPATLVQPVGSPLSLECTVEGTSNPNLYWYRQAAGRGLQLLFYSVGIGQISSEVPQNLSASRPQDRQFILSSKKLLLSDSGFYLCAWTAGLSSGNTIYFGEGSWLTVV.

The sample holds a few counts of this clonotype. The CDR3 DNA reads as TGTGCCAGCAGCAACCGGGACAGGGCCTACGAGCAGTACTTC. It encodes CASSNRDRAYEQYF. The rearrangement joins TRBV5-6 to TRBJ2-7, with 9 bases fitting TRBD1. The ends lost 4 bases at V and 2 bases at J; junction bases unmatched: 4. This CDR3 is built from 14 residues. Per germline, CDR1 SGHDT and CDR2 YYEEEE.

This chain links TRBV25-1 with TRBJ2-7; TRBD2 agrees at 11 bases. V lost 4 bases to trimming and J lost 2 bases; unmatched junction nucleotides: 10. The germline CDR1 and CDR2 sequences are MGHDK and SYGVNS. This CDR3 region has 17 residues. In DNA, the CDR3 is TGTGCCAGCAGTGGACTAGCGGGAACTAATCCTGCCTACGAGCAGTACTTC. Its protein product is CASSGLAGTNPAYEQYF.

The rearrangement uses TRBV19 and TRBJ1-5; D possibly corresponds to TRBD1 (5 bases). CDR1 LNHDA and CDR2 SQIVND come from the germline V gene (reference sequence). This CDR3 is 13 amino acids long. V was cut by 10 bases and J by 4 bases, with 14 bases left in between. The CDR3 is CATPGTANQPQHF. CDR3 bases: TGTGCCACCCCCGGGACGGCTAATCAGCCCCAGCATTTT.

V is TRBV25-1 and J is TRBJ2-2, with 7 bases identical to TRBD2. Germline trimming cut 6 bases from V and 4 bases from J; bases unmatched to any gene: 11. This CDR3 contains 16 residues. The germline V gene encodes CDR1 MGHDK and CDR2 SYGVNS. The CDR3 is CASSVGPAGRTGELFF. In DNA form, the CDR3 reads TGTGCCAGCAGCGTAGGGCCAGCGGGGCGCACCGGGGAGCTGTTTTTT.

The CDR3 is CASRDAGVRGYGYTF. The CDR3 DNA sequence: TGTGCCAGCAGAGATGCGGGGGTACGTGGCTATGGCTACACCTTC. The chain employs TRBV19 and TRBJ1-2; D may be TRBD1 (5 bases). The CDR3 extends over 15 amino acids. Deletions cut 9 bases from V and 4 bases from J, with 21 bases between. Germline lookup yields CDR1 LNHDA and CDR2 SQIVND (reference sequence). Using reference TRBV19 and TRBJ1-2 for the parts outside the CDR3, the full variable domain is DGGITQSPKYLFRKEGQNVTLSCEQNLNHDAMYWYRQDPGQGLRLIYYSQIVNDFQKGDIAEGYSVSREKKESFPLTVTSAQKNPTAFYLCASRDAGVRGYGYTFGSGTRLTVV.

As to this clonotype: A junction boundary mismatches the germline segment, possibly from a read error. The V and J genes are TRBV28 and TRBJ1-6; 7 nucleotides line up with TRBD1. The CDR3 loop spans 14 amino acids. CDR1 is MDHEN, CDR2 SYDVKM, per germline. CDR3 nucleotide sequence: TGCGCCAGCCTCGACAGGGACTATAATTCACCCCTCCACTTT. It yields the protein CASLDRDYNSPLHF.

The rearrangement uses TRBV7-2 and TRBJ1-4, with D possibly being TRBD1 (5 bases). Per the germline V gene, CDR1 is SGHTA and CDR2 is FQGNSA. The CDR3 has 13 residues. Between the trimmed V and J ends, which lost 5 bases and 7 bases, there was a span of 11 bases. CDR3 region: CASSAGRGEKLFF. CDR3 in DNA: TGTGCCAGCAGCGCAGGGAGGGGTGAAAAACTGTTTTTT. The whole variable domain, remainder taken from reference TRBV7-2 and TRBJ1-4, is GAGVSQSPSNKVTEKGKDVELRCDPISGHTALYWYRQSLGQGLEFLIYFQGNSAPDKSGLPSDRFSAERTGGSVSTLTIQRTQQEDSAVYLCASSAGRGEKLFFGSGTQLSVL.

To note about this clonotype: A much larger clonotype is one base distant, so this may be a read error. V gene TRBV9 combines with J gene TRBJ2-7; TRBD2 agrees at 15 bases. CDR1 is SGDLS and CDR2 is YYNGEE in the germline V gene. The length of the CDR3 is 15 residues. For the CDR3, the DNA is TGTGCCAGCAGCGCGGGACTAGCGGGAGGCTACGGGCAGTACTTC. It encodes CASSAGLAGGYGQYF.

This clonotype appeared a few times. The chain recombines TRBV9 with TRBJ2-5; possibly TRBD1 for D (6 bases). The V and J ends lost 0 bases and 2 bases respectively, with 8 bases between them. Germline assignment: CDR1 SGDLS and CDR2 YYNGEE. The CDR3 contains 14 residues. CDR3 residues: CASSVATGQETQYF. CDR3 coding DNA: TGTGCCAGCAGCGTAGCCACAGGGCAAGAGACCCAGTACTTC.

Of note for this clonotype: One end of the junction fails to match germline, which may point to a read error. The gene calls are TRBV7-3 and TRBJ2-2, with D possibly TRBD2 on 6 matching bases. This CDR3 spans 16 amino acids. Germline CDR1 and CDR2: SGHTA and FQGTGA. The DNA of the CDR3 is TGTGCTAGCATCTTAACGCCGGGACTTAACACCGGGGAGCTGTTTTTT. This codes for CASILTPGLNTGELFF.

As for this clonotype: It may be a read error: a sequence one base away is much more abundant. The chain employs TRBV2 and TRBJ2-3; 12 bases match TRBD2. The CDR3 consists of 17 residues. The V and J ends lost 1 base and 5 bases, in that order; junction bases with no gene match: 7. From germline, CDR1 is SNHLY and CDR2 FYNNEI. As DNA, the CDR3 is TGTGCCAGCAGTGAAGGCCTAGCGGGGGGGGCTGGAGATACGCAGTATTTT. Protein product: CASSEGLAGGAGDTQYF. Looking up the rest from reference TRBV2 and TRBJ2-3 gives the full variable domain: EPEVTQTPSHQVTQMGQEVILRCVPISNHLYFYWYRQILGQKVEFLVSFYNNEISEKSEIFDDQFSVERPDGSNFTLKIRSTKLEDSAMYFCASSEGLAGGAGDTQYFGPGTRLTVL.

In its sample, this clonotype was seen many times. The CDR3: CASRQGTGGLYGYTF. CDR3 coding DNA: TGTGCCAGCAGGCAAGGGACAGGGGGGCTGTATGGCTACACCTTC. The rearrangement joins TRBV12-3 or TRBV12-4 to TRBJ1-2, with TRBD1 matching 11 bases. This CDR3 is 15 amino acids long. After removal of 6 bases from V and 5 bases from J, the junction contained 8 bases not matched to a gene.

This rearrangement joins TRBV24-1 to TRBJ1-2, with D possibly being TRBD1 (5 bases). Germline CDR1 KGHDR, CDR2 SFDVKD. The CDR3 sequence is 14 residues long. V dropped 6 bases and J dropped 6 bases, with 16 bases sitting between them. Here the CDR3 reads CATSYGTRSDGYTF. The CDR3 nucleotides are TGTGCCACCAGTTACGGGACCAGGAGCGATGGCTACACCTTC.